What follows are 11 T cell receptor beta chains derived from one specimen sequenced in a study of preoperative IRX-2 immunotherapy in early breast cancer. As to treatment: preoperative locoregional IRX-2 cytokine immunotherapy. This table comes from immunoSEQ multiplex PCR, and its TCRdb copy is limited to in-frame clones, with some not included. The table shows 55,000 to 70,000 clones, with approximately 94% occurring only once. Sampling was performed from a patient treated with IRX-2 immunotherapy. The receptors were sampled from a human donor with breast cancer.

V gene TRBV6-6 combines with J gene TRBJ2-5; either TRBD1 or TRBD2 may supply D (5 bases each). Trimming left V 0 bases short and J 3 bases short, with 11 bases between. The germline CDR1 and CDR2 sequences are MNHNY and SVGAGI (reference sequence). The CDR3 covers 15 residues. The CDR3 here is CASSYSGTLKETQYF. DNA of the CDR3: TGTGCCAGCAGTTACTCCGGGACCCTAAAAGAGACCCAGTACTTC.

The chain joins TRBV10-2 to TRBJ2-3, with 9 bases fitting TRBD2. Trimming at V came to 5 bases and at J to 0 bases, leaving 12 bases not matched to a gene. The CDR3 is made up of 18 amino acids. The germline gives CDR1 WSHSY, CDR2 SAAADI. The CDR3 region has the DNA TGCGCCAGCAGTCCCTCTAGCGGGGTCACACCTAGCACAGATACGCAGTATTTT. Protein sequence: CASSPSSGVTPSTDTQYF.

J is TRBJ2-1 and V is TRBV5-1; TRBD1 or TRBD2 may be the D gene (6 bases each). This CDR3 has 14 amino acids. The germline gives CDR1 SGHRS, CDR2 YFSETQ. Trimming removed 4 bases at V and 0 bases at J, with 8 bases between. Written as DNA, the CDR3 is TGCGCCAGCAGCCCGGGGGCCTCCTACAATGAGCAGTTCTTC. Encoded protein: CASSPGASYNEQFF.

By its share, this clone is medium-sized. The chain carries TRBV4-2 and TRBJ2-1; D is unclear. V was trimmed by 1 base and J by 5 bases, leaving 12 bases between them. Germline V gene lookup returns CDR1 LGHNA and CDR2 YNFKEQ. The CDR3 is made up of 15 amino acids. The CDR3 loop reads CASSQAAIFDNEQFF. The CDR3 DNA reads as TGTGCCAGCAGCCAAGCCGCCATTTTTGACAATGAGCAGTTCTTC.

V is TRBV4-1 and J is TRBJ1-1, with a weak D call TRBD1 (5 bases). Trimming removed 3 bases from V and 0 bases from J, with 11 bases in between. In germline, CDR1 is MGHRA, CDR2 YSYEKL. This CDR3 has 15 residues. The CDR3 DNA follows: TGCGCCAGCAGCCAGGGGCCCCTCATGAACACTGAAGCTTTCTTT. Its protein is CASSQGPLMNTEAFF.

As DNA, the CDR3 is TGTGCCAGCAGCTACTACCAGGGGAACGAGCAGTACTTC. Translated: CASSYYQGNEQYF. The V and J genes are TRBV11-1 and TRBJ2-7; D may be TRBD1 (6 bases). CDR3 size: 13 residues. Germline V gives CDR1 SGHAT, CDR2 FQDESV (reference sequence). Trimming left V 4 bases short and J 5 bases short, with 12 bases between.

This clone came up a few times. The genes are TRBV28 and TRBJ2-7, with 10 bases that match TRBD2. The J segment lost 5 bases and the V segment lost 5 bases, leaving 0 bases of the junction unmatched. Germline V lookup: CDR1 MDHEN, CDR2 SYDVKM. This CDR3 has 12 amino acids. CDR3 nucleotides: TGTGCCAGCAGTCTAGCGGGAGACGAGCAGTACTTC. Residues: CASSLAGDEQYF.

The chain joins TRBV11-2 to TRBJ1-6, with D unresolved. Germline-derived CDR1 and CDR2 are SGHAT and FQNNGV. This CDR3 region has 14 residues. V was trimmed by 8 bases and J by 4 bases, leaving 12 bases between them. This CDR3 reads CASRLRVYNSPLHF. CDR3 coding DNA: TGTGCCAGCCGCCTAAGGGTTTATAATTCACCCCTCCACTTT.

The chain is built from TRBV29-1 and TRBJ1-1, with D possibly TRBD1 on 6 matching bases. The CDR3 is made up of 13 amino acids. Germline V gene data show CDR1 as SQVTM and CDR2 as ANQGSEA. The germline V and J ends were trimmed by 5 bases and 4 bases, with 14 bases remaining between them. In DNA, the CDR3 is TGCAGCGTTAAGAGGGGGGGCGGCACTGAAGCTTTCTTT. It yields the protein CSVKRGGGTEAFF.

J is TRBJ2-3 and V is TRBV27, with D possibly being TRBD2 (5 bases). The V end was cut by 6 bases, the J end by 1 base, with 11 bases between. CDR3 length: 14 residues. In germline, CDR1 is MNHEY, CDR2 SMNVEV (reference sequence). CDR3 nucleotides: TGTGCCAGCAGCCCAGCCGGGGGCACAGATACGCAGTATTTT. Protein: CASSPAGGTDTQYF.

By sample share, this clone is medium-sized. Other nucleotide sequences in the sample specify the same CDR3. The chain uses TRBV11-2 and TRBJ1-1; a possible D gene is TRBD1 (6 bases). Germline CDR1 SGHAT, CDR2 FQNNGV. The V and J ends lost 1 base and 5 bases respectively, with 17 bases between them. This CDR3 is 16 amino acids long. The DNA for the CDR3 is TGTGCCAGCAGCTTAGCGGGGCGGGGGGCGCTTACTGAAGCTTTCTTT. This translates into CASSLAGRGALTEAFF.